A single sample gave rise to the 5 T cell receptor beta chains below, sequenced in a study of T cells after yellow fever vaccination. TCRdb reprocessed the 5' RACE reads with MiXCR, giving one entry per CDR3 protein. The data contain approximately 260,000 distinct CDR3 sequences, about an eighth of them seen just once; the ten biggest clones take up roughly 0.5%. Here the sequenced sample was CD4+ T cells sorted from PBMCs, taken 45 days after the yellow fever booster vaccination. The receptors originated from a young man who received the YFV17D yellow fever vaccine.

This clonotype was seen more than once but under ten times. This chain links TRBV29-1 with TRBJ2-7; TRBD2 agrees at 7 bases. The J segment lost 1 base and the V segment lost 7 bases, leaving 7 bases of the junction unmatched. Germline CDR1 SQVTM, CDR2 ANQGSEA. The CDR3 is 13 amino acids. CDR3 region: CSAEAGRSYEQYF. The CDR3 coding sequence is TGCAGCGCCGAGGCCGGGAGGTCCTACGAGCAGTACTTC.

This chain uses TRBV10-2 with TRBJ2-1; 10 bases map to TRBD2. The CDR3 has 15 residues. The trim removed 0 bases at V and 6 bases at J, leaving 2 bases unmatched. From germline, CDR1 is WSHSY and CDR2 SAAADI. CDR3 in DNA: TGCGCCAGCAGTGAGTCAGGACTAGCGGCCAATGAGCAGTTCTTC. It translates to CASSESGLAANEQFF.

This CDR3 is CASKGSGTSINEQYF. The CDR3 bases are TGCGCCAGCAAGGGTAGCGGGACATCAATCAACGAGCAGTACTTC. The rearrangement links TRBV5-1 to TRBJ2-7, with 8 bases fitting TRBD2. This CDR3 has 15 amino acids. The V segment lost 6 bases and the J segment 5 bases; nucleotides outside the gene matches: 13. Germline-derived CDR1 and CDR2 are SGHRS and YFSETQ.

In its sample, this clonotype was seen many times. The rearrangement uses TRBV20-1 and TRBJ2-1; D is perhaps TRBD1 (6 bases). V was clipped by 6 bases and J by 9 bases, with 12 bases between them. The CDR3 is made up of 11 amino acids. Germline V CDR1 and CDR2: DFQATT, SNEGSKA (reference sequence). The CDR3 sequence: CSARTRGEQFF. In DNA, the CDR3 is TGCAGTGCCAGAACCAGGGGTGAGCAGTTCTTC.

The chain recombines TRBV7-9 with TRBJ2-5, with a weak D call TRBD1 (5 bases). Germline CDR1 reads SEHNR; CDR2 reads FQNEAQ (reference sequence). The CDR3 consists of 15 residues. Trimming took 0 bases from V and 6 from J, leaving 14 bases between them. For the CDR3, the DNA is TGTGCCAGCAGCTTAGCAGGGGCCCCGTTGAAGACCCAGTACTTC. As protein: CASSLAGAPLKTQYF.